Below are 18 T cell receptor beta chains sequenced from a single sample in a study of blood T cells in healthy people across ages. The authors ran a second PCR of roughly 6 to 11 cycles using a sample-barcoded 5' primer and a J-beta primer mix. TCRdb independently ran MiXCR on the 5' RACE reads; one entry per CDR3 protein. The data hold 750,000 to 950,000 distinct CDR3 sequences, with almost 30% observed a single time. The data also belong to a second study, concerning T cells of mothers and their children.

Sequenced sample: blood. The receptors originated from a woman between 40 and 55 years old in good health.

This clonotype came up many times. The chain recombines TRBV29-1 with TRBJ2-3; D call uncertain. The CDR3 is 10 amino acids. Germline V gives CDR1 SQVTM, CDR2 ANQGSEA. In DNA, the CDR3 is TGCGGCGGCGTAAAAGATACGCAGTATTTT. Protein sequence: CGGVKDTQYF.

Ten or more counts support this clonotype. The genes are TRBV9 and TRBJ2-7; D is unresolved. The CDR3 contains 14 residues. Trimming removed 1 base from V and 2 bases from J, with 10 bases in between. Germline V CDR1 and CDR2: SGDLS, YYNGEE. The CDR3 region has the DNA TGTGCCAGCAGCGTACACCCGGGCGCCTACGAGCAGTACTTC. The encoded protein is CASSVHPGAYEQYF.

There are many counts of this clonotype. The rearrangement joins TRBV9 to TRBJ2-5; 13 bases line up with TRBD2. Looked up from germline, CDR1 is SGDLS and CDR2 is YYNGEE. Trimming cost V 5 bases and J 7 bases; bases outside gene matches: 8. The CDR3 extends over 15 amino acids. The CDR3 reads CASSPGTSGAPTQYF. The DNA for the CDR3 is TGTGCCAGCAGTCCTGGGACTAGCGGGGCCCCGACCCAGTACTTC.

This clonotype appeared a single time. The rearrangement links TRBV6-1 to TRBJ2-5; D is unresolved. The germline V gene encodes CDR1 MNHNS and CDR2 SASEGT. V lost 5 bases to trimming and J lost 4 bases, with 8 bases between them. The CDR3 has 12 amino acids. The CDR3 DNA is TGTGCCAGCAGTCCCAGTCCAGAGACCCAGTACTTC. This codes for CASSPSPETQYF.

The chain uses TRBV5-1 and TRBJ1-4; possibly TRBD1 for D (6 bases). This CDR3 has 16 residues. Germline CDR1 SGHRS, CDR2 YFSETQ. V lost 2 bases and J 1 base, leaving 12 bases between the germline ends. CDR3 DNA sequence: TGCGCCAGCAGCTTCGGGACACTCGGAACTAATGAAAAACTGTTTTTT. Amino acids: CASSFGTLGTNEKLFF.

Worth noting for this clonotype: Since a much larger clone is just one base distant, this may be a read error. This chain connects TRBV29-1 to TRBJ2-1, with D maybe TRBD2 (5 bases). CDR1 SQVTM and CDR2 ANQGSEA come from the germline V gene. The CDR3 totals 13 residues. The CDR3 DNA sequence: TGCAACGTTGAGGGCTCACTCCGTGGTGAGCAGTTCTTC. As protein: CNVEGSLRGEQFF.

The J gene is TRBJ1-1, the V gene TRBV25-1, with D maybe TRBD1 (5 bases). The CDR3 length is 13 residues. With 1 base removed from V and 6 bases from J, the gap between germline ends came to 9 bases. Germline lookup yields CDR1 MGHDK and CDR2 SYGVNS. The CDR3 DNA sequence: TGTGCCAGCAGTGAATCTGGGGACCCTGAAGCTTTCTTT. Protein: CASSESGDPEAFF.

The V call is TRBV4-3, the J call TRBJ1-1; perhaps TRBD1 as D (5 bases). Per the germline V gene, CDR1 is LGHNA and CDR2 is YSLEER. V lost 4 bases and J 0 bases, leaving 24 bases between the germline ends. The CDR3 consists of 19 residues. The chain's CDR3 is CASSPGAAPLKGMNTEAFF. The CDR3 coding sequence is TGCGCCAGCAGCCCTGGGGCCGCCCCATTGAAGGGGATGAACACTGAAGCTTTCTTT.

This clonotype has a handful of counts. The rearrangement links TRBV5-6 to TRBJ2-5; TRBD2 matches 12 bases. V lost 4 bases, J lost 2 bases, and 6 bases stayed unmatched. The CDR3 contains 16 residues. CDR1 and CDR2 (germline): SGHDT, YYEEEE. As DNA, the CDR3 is TGTGCCAGCAGCGTTGGGACTAGCGGGTTGCAAGAGACCCAGTACTTC. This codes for CASSVGTSGLQETQYF.

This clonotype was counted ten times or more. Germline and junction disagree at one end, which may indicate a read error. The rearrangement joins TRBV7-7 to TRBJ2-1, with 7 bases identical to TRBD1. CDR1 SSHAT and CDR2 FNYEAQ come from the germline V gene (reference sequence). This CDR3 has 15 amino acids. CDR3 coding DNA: TGTGCTAGCAGCTTAGGGACAGTCTCCTACAATGAGCAGTTCTTC. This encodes CASSLGTVSYNEQFF.

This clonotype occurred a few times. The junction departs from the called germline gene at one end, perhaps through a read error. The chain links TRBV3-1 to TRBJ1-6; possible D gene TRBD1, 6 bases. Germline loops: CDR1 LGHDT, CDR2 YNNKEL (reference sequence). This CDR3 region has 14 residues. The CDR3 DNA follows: TGTGCCAGCAGCCCTGGACAGAATAATTCACCCCCCCACTTT. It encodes CASSPGQNNSPPHF.

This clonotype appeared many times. The CDR3 loop reads CASSFPGQTKETQYF. CDR3 nucleotide sequence: TGTGCCAGCAGTTTCCCGGGACAGACCAAAGAGACCCAGTACTTC. The gene calls are TRBV6-5 and TRBJ2-5; the match to TRBD1 covers 7 bases. Germline loops: CDR1 MNHEY, CDR2 SVGAGI. After removal of 4 bases from V and 3 bases from J, the junction contained 8 bases not matched to a gene. The CDR3 is made up of 15 amino acids.

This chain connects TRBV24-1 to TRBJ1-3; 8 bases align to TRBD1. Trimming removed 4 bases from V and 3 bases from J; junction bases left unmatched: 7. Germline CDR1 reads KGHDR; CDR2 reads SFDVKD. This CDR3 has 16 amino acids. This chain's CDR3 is CATSDGQGGGGNTIYF. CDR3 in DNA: TGTGCCACCAGTGACGGACAGGGAGGCGGTGGAAACACCATATATTTT.

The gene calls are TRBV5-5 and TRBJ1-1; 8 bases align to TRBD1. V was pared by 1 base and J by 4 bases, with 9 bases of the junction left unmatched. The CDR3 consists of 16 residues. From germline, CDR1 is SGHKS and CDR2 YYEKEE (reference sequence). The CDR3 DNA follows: TGTGCCAGCAGCTTGCGATCTGGACAGGGTAGCACTGAAGCTTTCTTT. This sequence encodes CASSLRSGQGSTEAFF.

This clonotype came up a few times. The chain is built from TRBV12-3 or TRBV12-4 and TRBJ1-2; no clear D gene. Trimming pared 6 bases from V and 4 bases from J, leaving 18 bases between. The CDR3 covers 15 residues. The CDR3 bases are TGTGCCAGCAGGAGAGACGGACCTACTTTCTATGGCTACACCTTC. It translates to CASRRDGPTFYGYTF.

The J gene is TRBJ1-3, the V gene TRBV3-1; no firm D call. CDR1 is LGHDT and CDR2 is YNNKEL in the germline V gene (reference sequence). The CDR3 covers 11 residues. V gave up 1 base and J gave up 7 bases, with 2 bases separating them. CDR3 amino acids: CASSQANTIYF. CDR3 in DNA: TGTGCCAGCAGCCAAGCGAACACCATATATTTT.

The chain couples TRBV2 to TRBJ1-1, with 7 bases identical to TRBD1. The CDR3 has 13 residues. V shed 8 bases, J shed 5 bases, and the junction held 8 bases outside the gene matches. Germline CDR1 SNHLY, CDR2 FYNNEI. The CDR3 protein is CASGDRVITEAFF. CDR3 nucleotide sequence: TGTGCCAGCGGCGACAGGGTTATTACTGAAGCTTTCTTT.

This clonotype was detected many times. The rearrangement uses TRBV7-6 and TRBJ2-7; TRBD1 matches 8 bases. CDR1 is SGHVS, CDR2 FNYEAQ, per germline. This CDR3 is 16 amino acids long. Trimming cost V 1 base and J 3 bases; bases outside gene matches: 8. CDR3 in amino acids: CASSLEYGTGFYEQYF. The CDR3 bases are TGTGCCAGCAGCTTAGAGTATGGGACAGGCTTCTACGAGCAGTACTTC.